Here is one T cell receptor beta chain with its context. Its antigen is not known. These data come from a study of Ad26.COV2.S vaccination and SARS-CoV-2 variants. Looking at the study overall: The donor participated in the COV1001 trial, in its Ad26.COV2.S arm. Study-level results: After vaccination, substantial breadth of spike-specific CD8+ and CD4+ responses was reported.

The table came from immunoSEQ multiplex PCR; TCRdb's copy has only in-frame clones and leaves some out. In the table there are 350,000 to 450,000 clones, 80% to 90% of which are singletons. Noted treatment: some 19 received Ad26.COV2.S at low or high dose, single or two shots; 5 received placebo; per-sample allocation not given. Samples were taken on day 63 after the first vaccine or placebo injection. Whoever gave the sample was an adult aged 18-55 years in Boston. The CDR3 consists of 15 residues. The V gene's germline CDR1 is SGHVS and CDR2 FQNEAQ. With 5 bases clipped from V and 8 bases from J, the junction kept 10 bases outside the gene matches.

The sequence came from a person aged 18 to 59 who received the Ad26.COV2.S COVID-19 vaccine or a placebo. The specimen comprised peripheral blood, sampled in a trial of Ad26.COV2.S vaccine versus placebo. The chain joins TRBV7-8 to TRBJ1-2; 11 nucleotides match TRBD1. The chain's CDR3 is CASSIVGQGARGYTF. The CDR3 nucleotides read TGTGCCAGCAGCATAGTCGGACAGGGGGCGAGAGGCTACACCTTC.